This T cell receptor beta chain is from a study of cytomegalovirus exposure and HLA in healthy donors. PCR involved 60 Vbeta and 13 Jbeta primers. Profiled with immunoSEQ multiplex PCR; TCRdb holds only in-frame clones, not every one. The sample includes approximately 150,000 clones, roughly four fifths of them seen just once. Germline V gene lookup returns CDR1 SNHLY and CDR2 FYNNEI. Trimming removed 7 bases from V and 6 bases from J, with 19 bases in between. The CDR3 spans 14 residues. The chain uses TRBV2 and TRBJ2-7; possible D gene TRBD2, 5 bases. Material for sequencing was PBMCs. The sequence came from a woman aged 40 to 50 in good health and CMV-seronegative. The CDR3 nucleotides are TGTGCCAGCAAGGAATTAGCGTCTGCCTCCGAGCAGTACTTC. Translating it yields CASKELASASEQYF. Full variable domain (remainder filled in from reference TRBV2 and TRBJ2-7): EPEVTQTPSHQVTQMGQEVILRCVPISNHLYFYWYRQILGQKVEFLVSFYNNEISEKSEIFDDQFSVERPDGSNFTLKIRSTKLEDSAMYFCASKELASASEQYFGPGTRLTVT.